One sample yielded the 30 T cell receptor beta chains listed below, sequenced in a study of T cells in Graves' hyperthyroidism and ophthalmopathy. Amplified TCR beta CDR3 regions derived from RNA transcripts. The primer set for the first-round RT-PCR of the TCR CDR3 was HTBI. TCRdb passed the multiplex PCR reads through MiXCR, listing each CDR3 protein once. The top ten hold about 49% of the sample, which has under 400,000 distinct CDR3 sequences, 15% to 20% seen once. The sequenced sample consisted of blood. The source is a woman between 50 and 59 years old with Graves' hyperthyroidism.

The gene calls are TRBV12-3 or TRBV12-4 and TRBJ2-2; D is uncertain. Trimming cost V 6 bases and J 1 base, with 9 bases left between them. CDR3 size: 14 residues. Written as DNA, the CDR3 is TGTGCCAGCAGCCTGAACATGAACACCGGGGAGCTGTTTTTT. This encodes CASSLNMNTGELFF.

With regard to this clonotype: A junction end diverges from the germline sequence, so it may reflect a read error. The genes are TRBV9 and TRBJ1-4, with 8 bases aligning to TRBD1. The CDR3 loop spans 16 amino acids. Germline V lookup: CDR1 SGDLS, CDR2 YYNGEE. For the CDR3, the DNA is TGTGCCGGCAGCGTAGCTGGGGGACAGGCTAATGAAAAACTGTTTTTT. Translation: CAGSVAGGQANEKLFF.

This clonotype was seen more than once but under ten times. V usage is TRBV2 and J usage is TRBJ2-2; 7 positions agree with TRBD1. Per the germline V gene, CDR1 is SNHLY and CDR2 is FYNNEI. V shed 6 bases and J 0 bases; nucleotides not matched to a gene: 4. The CDR3 is 15 amino acids. The CDR3 DNA reads TGTGCCAGCAGGACAGGGCCCTCGAACACCGGGGAGCTGTTTTTT. Its protein product is CASRTGPSNTGELFF.

This clonotype was observed a handful of times. The chain employs TRBV5-1 and TRBJ2-5; D possibly uses TRBD1 or TRBD2 (6 bases each). This CDR3 has 15 amino acids. Trimming took off 4 bases at V and 5 bases at J, with 18 bases between the two ends. Looked up from germline, CDR1 is SGHRS and CDR2 is YFSETQ. The CDR3 here is CASSLGGSRGETQYF. DNA of the CDR3: TGCGCCAGCAGCCTGGGGGGCAGTCGAGGGGAGACCCAGTACTTC.

The J gene is TRBJ1-1, the V gene TRBV2; D gene ambiguous. V was clipped by 1 base and J by 7 bases, with 16 bases between them. CDR1 is SNHLY and CDR2 is FYNNEI in the germline V gene. This CDR3 comprises 15 residues. For the CDR3, the DNA is TGTGCCAGCAGTGAAGAAGGAGGGTATCATATTGAAGCTTTCTTT. Translation: CASSEEGGYHIEAFF.

This clonotype was counted many times. The V call is TRBV11-2, the J call TRBJ2-1; TRBD2 matches 10 bases. This CDR3 region has 17 residues. Trimming removed 2 bases from V and 1 base from J; junction bases left unmatched: 5. The germline V gene has CDR1 SGHAT and CDR2 FQNNGV. CDR3 in DNA: TGTGCCAGCAGCTTATCGACTAGCGGGCTATCCTACAATGAGCAGTTCTTC. Protein product: CASSLSTSGLSYNEQFF.

This clonotype showed up many times. V usage is TRBV12-3 or TRBV12-4 and J usage is TRBJ1-2; no reliable D call. V lost 4 bases, J lost 2 bases, and 17 bases lay in between. The CDR3 consists of 16 residues. The CDR3 nucleotides are TGTGCCAGCAGTTCATGGACCGCTCCCTTGAACTATGGCTACACCTTC. It encodes CASSSWTAPLNYGYTF.

In its sample, this clonotype was seen a few times. The V and J genes are TRBV4-1 and TRBJ2-7, with TRBD2 matching over 7 bases. V was pared by 0 bases and J by 3 bases, with 5 bases of the junction left unmatched. The germline V gene has CDR1 MGHRA and CDR2 YSYEKL. The CDR3 consists of 15 residues. This CDR3 is CASSQELAGYYEQYF. CDR3 in DNA: TGCGCCAGCAGCCAAGAATTAGCGGGCTACTACGAGCAGTACTTC.

This clonotype was detected ten times or more. The chain recombines TRBV20-1 with TRBJ2-5; 10 bases fit TRBD2. The CDR3 is 16 residues long. With 0 bases clipped from V and 5 bases from J, the junction kept 9 bases outside the gene matches. Germline-derived CDR1 and CDR2 are DFQATT and SNEGSKA (reference sequence). CDR3 amino acids: CSAREESGGALETQYF. CDR3 nucleotides: TGCAGTGCTAGAGAGGAGAGCGGGGGGGCCCTCGAGACCCAGTACTTC.

The sample holds many counts of this clonotype. The V gene is TRBV20-1, the J gene TRBJ2-3, with D tentatively TRBD1 (5 bases). The germline CDR1 and CDR2 sequences are DFQATT and SNEGSKA (reference sequence). V lost 0 bases, J lost 2 bases, and 12 bases lay in between. The CDR3 runs 15 residues. CDR3 sequence: CSAREGLSHTDTQYF. The DNA for the CDR3 is TGCAGTGCTAGAGAGGGGCTATCACACACAGATACGCAGTATTTT.

The genes are TRBV5-6 and TRBJ2-1, with 11 nucleotides matching TRBD2. The junction had 18 bases not matched to a gene; V was cut back by 0 bases and J by 7 bases. CDR1 and CDR2 from the germline V gene are SGHDT and YYEEEE. This CDR3 has 20 amino acids. The CDR3 DNA is TGTGCCAGCAGCTTGGCCTCAGGGACTAGCGGCCTAAGAGGAGGGAATGAGCAGTTCTTC. This sequence encodes CASSLASGTSGLRGGNEQFF. Based on the CDR3 plus reference TRBV5-6 and TRBJ2-1, the full variable domain is DAGVTQSPTHLIKTRGQQVTLRCSPKSGHDTVSWYQQALGQGPQFIFQYYEEEERQRGNFPDRFSGHQFPNYSSELNVNALLLGDSALYLCASSLASGTSGLRGGNEQFFGPGTRLTVL.

The chain employs TRBV4-2 and TRBJ2-5; 7 bases are a match to TRBD1. J gave up 3 bases and V 1 base, and 11 bases lay outside the gene matches. The CDR3 loop spans 17 amino acids. CDR1 and CDR2 (germline): LGHNA, YNFKEQ. The CDR3 bases are TGTGCCAGCAGCCAAGGGGATCTAGACAGGGTAGAAGAGACCCAGTACTTC. It encodes CASSQGDLDRVEETQYF.

Note on this clonotype: A read error may account for a junction end that differs from germline. The V gene is TRBV15, the J gene TRBJ2-6; a possible D gene is TRBD2 (6 bases). Germline CDR1 reads LNHNV; CDR2 reads YYDKDF (reference sequence). The CDR3 is 15 amino acids. The CDR3 bases are TGTACCACCAGCGGAGGGCCCTCTGGGGCCAACGTCCTGACTTTC. The encoded protein is CTTSGGPSGANVLTF.

This clonotype was seen a handful of times. The V and J genes are TRBV6-5 and TRBJ1-2, with 10 bases aligning to TRBD1. This CDR3 is 17 amino acids long. J lost 6 bases, V lost 0 bases, and 10 bases had no gene match. Germline lookup yields CDR1 MNHEY and CDR2 SVGAGI. The DNA of the CDR3 is TGTGCCAGCAGTTACTCGAGCCTTGCCGGGACAGGGGATGGCTACACCTTC. Its translation is CASSYSSLAGTGDGYTF.

This clonotype was seen repeatedly, ten times or more. The chain combines TRBV2 with TRBJ2-1, with 14 bases that match TRBD2. With 8 bases clipped from V and 7 bases from J, the junction kept 1 base outside the gene matches. The CDR3 has 13 amino acids. CDR1 SNHLY and CDR2 FYNNEI come from the germline V gene. For the CDR3, the DNA is TGTGCCAGCCGACTAGCGGGAGGGAATGAGCAGTTCTTC. Protein: CASRLAGGNEQFF.

This clonotype was counted at least ten times. The chain joins TRBV20-1 to TRBJ2-1; 7 nucleotides match TRBD1. Trimming cost V 3 bases and J 5 bases; bases outside gene matches: 1. Germline V gene data show CDR1 as DFQATT and CDR2 as SNEGSKA (reference sequence). The CDR3 sequence is 12 residues long. The CDR3 DNA is TGCAGTGCTAGGGGACAGAACAATGAGCAGTTCTTC. Its translation: CSARGQNNEQFF.

This clonotype has at least ten counts. This chain joins TRBV2 and TRBJ2-7, with D tentatively TRBD1 or TRBD2 (6 bases each). Trimming shortened V by 3 bases and J by 0 bases, and 12 bases separated the two germline ends. Germline V gives CDR1 SNHLY, CDR2 FYNNEI. This CDR3 is 15 amino acids long. CDR3 residues: CASSEAGHLSYEQYF. The CDR3 region has the DNA TGTGCCAGCAGTGAGGCGGGACACCTCTCCTACGAGCAGTACTTC.

DNA of the CDR3: TGCAGTGCAGCTAGCGGGACAGATACGCAGTATTTT. This encodes CSAASGTDTQYF. The genes are TRBV20-1 and TRBJ2-3, with TRBD2 matching 8 bases. CDR3 length: 12 amino acids. The germline V gene encodes CDR1 DFQATT and CDR2 SNEGSKA (reference sequence). V dropped 6 bases and J dropped 3; count of bases not matched to a gene: 2.

In its sample, this clonotype was seen a few times. V usage is TRBV20-1 and J usage is TRBJ1-5, with a possible D match to TRBD1 (6 bases). This CDR3 comprises 14 residues. Germline values: CDR1 DFQATT, CDR2 SNEGSKA (reference sequence). V dropped 5 bases and J dropped 7 bases, with 18 bases sitting between them. The CDR3 coding sequence is TGCAGTGCTTCCCCACAGGGTATGGGGCAGCCCCAGCATTTT. Its translation is CSASPQGMGQPQHF.

The chain carries TRBV20-1 and TRBJ1-1; 9 nucleotides line up with TRBD1. V was pared by 3 bases and J by 1 base, with 9 bases of the junction left unmatched. Per germline, CDR1 DFQATT and CDR2 SNEGSKA (reference sequence). CDR3 size: 16 residues. This chain's CDR3 is CSASVIPGQGNTEAFF. CDR3 nucleotide sequence: TGCAGTGCTAGTGTGATACCGGGACAGGGGAACACTGAAGCTTTCTTT.

This clonotype was picked up a small number of times. The CDR3 is CASSRTGGQSNYGYTF. CDR3 in DNA: TGTGCCAGTAGCAGGACAGGGGGCCAGAGTAACTATGGCTACACCTTC. J is TRBJ1-2 and V is TRBV19, with 11 positions matching TRBD1. The junction had 7 bases not matched to a gene; V was cut back by 6 bases and J by 1 base. The CDR3 has 16 residues. The germline V gene has CDR1 LNHDA and CDR2 SQIVND (reference sequence).

This clonotype was observed a few times. The chain combines TRBV11-2 with TRBJ2-7; D unresolved. Germline V CDR1 and CDR2: SGHAT, FQNNGV. With 1 base removed from V and 1 base from J, the gap between germline ends came to 11 bases. The CDR3 has 15 amino acids. The CDR3 nucleotides are TGTGCCAGCAGCTTAGCCGCTTCCCATTCCTACGAGCAGTACTTC. It codes for CASSLAASHSYEQYF.

This clonotype was counted only a few times. V is TRBV4-1 and J is TRBJ1-5; TRBD1 agrees at 9 bases. This CDR3 is 16 amino acids long. V lost 2 bases, J lost 6 bases, and 8 bases stayed unmatched. The germline CDR1 and CDR2 sequences are MGHRA and YSYEKL. The CDR3 region is CASSQTGTGLGQPQHF. The CDR3 coding sequence is TGCGCCAGCAGCCAAACCGGGACAGGGTTGGGTCAGCCCCAGCATTTT.

The V gene is TRBV6-2 or TRBV6-3, the J gene TRBJ1-5; 9 bases agree with TRBD1. This CDR3 region has 15 residues. The trim removed 5 bases at V and 7 bases at J, leaving 9 bases unmatched. The germline V gene has CDR1 MNHEY and CDR2 SVGEGT. The CDR3 loop reads CASSRDRVGGQPQHF. CDR3 DNA sequence: TGTGCCAGCAGTCGGGACAGGGTAGGGGGCCAGCCCCAGCATTTT.

In nucleotides, the CDR3 is TGTGCCAGCAGCCAACCCGCTATGTACCAAGAGACCCAGTACTTC. Its translation: CASSQPAMYQETQYF. This chain joins TRBV3-1 and TRBJ2-5; D is ambiguous. Germline values: CDR1 LGHDT, CDR2 YNNKEL (reference sequence). The CDR3 is 15 residues long. Trimming shortened V by 2 bases and J by 0 bases, and 10 bases separated the two germline ends.

About this clonotype itself: It may be a read error: a sequence one base away is much more abundant. This sequence joins TRBV28 and TRBJ2-7; 9 nucleotides line up with TRBD1. Germline lookup yields CDR1 MDHEN and CDR2 SYDVKM. V lost 5 bases, J lost 2 bases, and 4 bases stayed unmatched. The CDR3 sequence is 14 residues long. CDR3 sequence (DNA): TGTGCCAGCAGTCGGACAGGGGCAGCCTACGAGCAGTACGTC. Translation: CASSRTGAAYEQYV.

The gene calls are TRBV10-3 and TRBJ2-1; 8 bases are a match to TRBD2. Germline lookup yields CDR1 ENHRY and CDR2 SYGVKD. The CDR3 is 14 amino acids. J lost 3 bases, V lost 7 bases, and 5 bases had no gene match. CDR3 bases: TGTGCCATCAACCCGGGACTAGTCTACAATGAGCAGTTCTTC. It translates to CAINPGLVYNEQFF.

This clonotype was picked up a small number of times. A read error may explain this, as a much larger clone is one base away. The chain carries TRBV9 and TRBJ2-5; 8 bases agree with TRBD2. This CDR3 comprises 14 residues. J gave up 1 base and V 2 bases, and 1 base lay outside the gene matches. The germline CDR1 and CDR2 sequences are SGDLS and YYNGEE. In nucleotides, the CDR3 is TGTGCCAGCAGCGTCGGGACTAGCCAAGAGACCCAGTACTTC. It yields the protein CASSVGTSQETQYF.

This clonotype was counted ten times or more. The chain has TRBV6-1 and TRBJ1-1; tentatively, D is TRBD1 (5 bases). The CDR3 has 13 residues. The germline gives CDR1 MNHNS, CDR2 SASEGT. V was trimmed by 5 bases and J by 3 bases, leaving 10 bases between them. The DNA of the CDR3 is TGTGCCAGCAGTCTCTGGGACTACACTGAAGCTTTCTTT. This codes for CASSLWDYTEAFF.

This clonotype was detected a few times. This chain links TRBV9 with TRBJ2-1; TRBD2 aligns across 11 bases. CDR1 is SGDLS and CDR2 is YYNGEE in the germline V gene. With V trimmed by 7 bases and J by 2 bases, 2 bases remained unmatched. This CDR3 has 14 residues. The CDR3 loop is CASGTSGPYNEQFF. CDR3 DNA sequence: TGTGCCAGCGGGACTAGCGGACCCTACAATGAGCAGTTCTTC.